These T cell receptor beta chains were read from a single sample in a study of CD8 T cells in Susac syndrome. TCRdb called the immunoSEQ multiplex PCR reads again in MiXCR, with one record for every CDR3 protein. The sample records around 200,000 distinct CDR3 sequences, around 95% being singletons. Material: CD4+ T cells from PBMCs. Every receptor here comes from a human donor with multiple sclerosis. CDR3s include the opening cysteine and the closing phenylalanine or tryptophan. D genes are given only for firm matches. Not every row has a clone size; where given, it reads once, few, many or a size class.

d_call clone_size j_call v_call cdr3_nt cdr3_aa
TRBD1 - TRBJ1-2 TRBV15 TGTGCCACCAGCTCCCAGGGGGGTGTTCGCTACACCTTC CATSSQGGVRYTF
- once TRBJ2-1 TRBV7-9 TGTGCCAGCAGCTCACCTCGGCGTGGGGTCCGGTCCTACAATGAGCAGTTCTTC CASSSPRRGVRSYNEQFF
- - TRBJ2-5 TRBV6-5 TGTGCCAGCAGTTCGCCCTCTGTAGCAGGAGAGACCCAGTACTTC CASSSPSVAGETQYF
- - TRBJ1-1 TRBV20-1 TGCAGTGGGACCGAGTGGGGGAACGGTGAAGCTTTCTTT CSGTEWGNGEAFF
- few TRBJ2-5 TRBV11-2 TGTGCCAGCAGCTTAGGTGGGGGGCGGGAGACCCAGTACTTC CASSLGGGRETQYF
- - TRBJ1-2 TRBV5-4 TGTGCCAGCAGCGACAGGTCAGCTAACTATGGCTACACCTTC CASSDRSANYGYTF
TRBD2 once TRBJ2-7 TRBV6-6 TGTGCCAGCAGTGGCCCGGGGGGTGACTCCTACGAGCAGTACTTC CASSGPGGDSYEQYF
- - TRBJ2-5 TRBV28 TGTGCCAGCAGTCCTTGGGCCGACGACCAGTACTTC CASSPWADDQYF
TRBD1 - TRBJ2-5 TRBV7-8 TGTGCCAGCAGCGCCCGGACAGGGGAGTCTGTGGGGACCCAGTACTTC CASSARTGESVGTQYF
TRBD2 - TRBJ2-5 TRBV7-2 TGTGCCAGCAGCTTAGTACTAGCGGGGAATAGGGAGACCCAGTACTTC CASSLVLAGNRETQYF
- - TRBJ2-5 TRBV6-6 TGTGCCAGCAGCTATAGCCAAGAGACCCAGTACTTC CASSYSQETQYF